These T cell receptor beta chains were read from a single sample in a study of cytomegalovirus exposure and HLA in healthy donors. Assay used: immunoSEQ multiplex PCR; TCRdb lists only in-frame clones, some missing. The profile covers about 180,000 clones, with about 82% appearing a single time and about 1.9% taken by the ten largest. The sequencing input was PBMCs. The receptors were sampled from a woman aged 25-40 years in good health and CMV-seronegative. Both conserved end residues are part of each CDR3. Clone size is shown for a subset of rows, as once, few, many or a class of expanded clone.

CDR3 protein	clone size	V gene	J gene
CASSQVSLGSRGSYSNQPQHF	NA	TRBV4-3	TRBJ1-5
CSVVRRGGLNTEAFF	few	TRBV29-1	TRBJ1-1
CASMEDRIDQPQHF	once	TRBV2	TRBJ1-5
CASSYRGGQGLYEQYF	NA	TRBV6-5	TRBJ2-7
CASSMGQGGDIQYF	NA	TRBV19	TRBJ2-4
CASSQARTGNSPLHF	NA	TRBV4-1	TRBJ1-6
CASRGTRGHHYGYTF	NA	TRBV2	TRBJ1-2
CASSQDREYGYTF	once	TRBV6-5	TRBJ1-2
CASSITSPHGELFF	few	TRBV19	TRBJ2-2
CASSPKTGLDGYTF	NA	TRBV18	TRBJ1-2
CASSLMGQGGDSPLHF	NA	TRBV5-1	TRBJ1-6
CASSQAPGATNEKLFF	NA	TRBV4-2	TRBJ1-4
CASSQDLTRGGYEQYF	NA	TRBV4-2	TRBJ2-7
CASSAEPVGAAEAFF	NA	TRBV7-2	TRBJ1-1
CASSYRGGSGWGYTF	NA	TRBV6-5	TRBJ1-2
CAWRSYVTRSQETQYF	NA	TRBV30	TRBJ2-5
CASSLRGPDQPQHF	NA	TRBV7-2	TRBJ1-5
CASSQDRDREWKKGTDTQYF	NA	TRBV4-1	TRBJ2-3
CASTAGDSYEQYF	NA	TRBV6-1	TRBJ2-7
CATSFGQGTYNEQFF	once	TRBV15	TRBJ2-1
CASSYGQNTGELFF	NA	TRBV5-6	TRBJ2-2
CASGLLRQPQHF	NA	TRBV12-5	TRBJ1-5
CASSVGQAPEAFF	once	TRBV6-1	TRBJ1-1
CASSQALPRNTIYF	NA	TRBV4-3	TRBJ1-3
CASSYLDRGQGGYTF	NA	TRBV6-5	TRBJ1-2
CASSTTGIRTDTQYF	NA	TRBV7-6	TRBJ2-3
CAISESPGGGTQYF	NA	TRBV10-3	TRBJ2-3
CSVERILSSYNEQFF	NA	TRBV29-1	TRBJ2-1
CASSPPRGHLTDFNYNEQFF	NA	TRBV4-3	TRBJ2-1
CASGPTARYEQYF	NA	TRBV7-9	TRBJ2-7
CASSELAGLYNEQFF	NA	TRBV6-1	TRBJ2-1
CASSSLFVNTIYF	NA	TRBV6-6	TRBJ1-3
CASRLVRDRSYEQYF	few	TRBV12-2	TRBJ2-7
CASSGIGQLGYTF	NA	TRBV9	TRBJ1-2
CASTAGGVTDTQYF	NA	TRBV6-1	TRBJ2-3
CASSLLRDEQYF	NA	TRBV27	TRBJ2-7
CASSPPGQLAKNIQYF	NA	TRBV18	TRBJ2-4
CASSPKGTNEKLFF	few	TRBV18	TRBJ1-4
CASSLYGGLGDTQYF	once	TRBV7-2	TRBJ2-3
CASSLRTGTSGRTDTQYF	once	TRBV5-1	TRBJ2-3
CASSATRGQGAGEQYF	NA	TRBV27	TRBJ2-7
CASMWSRTTLNTEAFF	NA	TRBV2	TRBJ1-1
CASSLQGYYGYTF	NA	TRBV7-3	TRBJ1-2
CASSQDRGLYEQYF	NA	TRBV6-1	TRBJ2-7
CSVLPPGVLSEAFF	NA	TRBV29-1	TRBJ1-1
CASSSMSASGYTF	NA	TRBV27	TRBJ1-2
CASSSSGGVGTEAFF	once	TRBV7-2	TRBJ1-1
CASTIGQGAFTGELFF	NA	TRBV5-4	TRBJ2-2
CASSQVPGTQYF	NA	TRBV14	TRBJ2-5
CASSRQGNEKLFF	NA	TRBV5-4	TRBJ1-4
CASSHPYSRETQYF	once	TRBV4-1	TRBJ2-5
CASSQGLAGGQETQYF	NA	TRBV4-1	TRBJ2-5
CASSLGTSTDTQYF	NA	TRBV5-1	TRBJ2-3
CASSLGASGNQPQHF	NA	TRBV5-1	TRBJ1-5